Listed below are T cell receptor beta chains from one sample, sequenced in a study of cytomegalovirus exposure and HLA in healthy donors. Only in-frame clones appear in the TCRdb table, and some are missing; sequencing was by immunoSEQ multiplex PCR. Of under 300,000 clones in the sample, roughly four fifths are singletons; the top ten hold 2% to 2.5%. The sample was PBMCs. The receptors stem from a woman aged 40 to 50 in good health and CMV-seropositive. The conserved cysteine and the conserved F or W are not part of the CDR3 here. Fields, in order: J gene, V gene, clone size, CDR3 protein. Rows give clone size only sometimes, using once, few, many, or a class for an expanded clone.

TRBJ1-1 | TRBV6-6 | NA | ASTPGGATEAF
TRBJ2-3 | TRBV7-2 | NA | ASSLEFRGTDTQY
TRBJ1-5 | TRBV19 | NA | ASSIILNQPQH
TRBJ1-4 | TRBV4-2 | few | ASSIVATNEKLF
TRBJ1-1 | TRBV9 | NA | ASSVGEQASDTEAF
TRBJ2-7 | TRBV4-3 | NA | ASSTAASGGLYEQY
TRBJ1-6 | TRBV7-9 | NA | ASSSRTGGTDSPLH
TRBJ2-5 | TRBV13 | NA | ASMGSGRAVETQY
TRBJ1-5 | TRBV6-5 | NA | ASSPDRERLQPQH
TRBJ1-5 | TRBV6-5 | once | ASSKGDSTFQPQH
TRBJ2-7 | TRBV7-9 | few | ASSLADPAGGYEQY
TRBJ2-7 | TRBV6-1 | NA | ASSPNFGASYEQY
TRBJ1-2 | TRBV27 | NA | ASGRAAQANYGYT
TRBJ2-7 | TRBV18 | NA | ASSPRQADEQY
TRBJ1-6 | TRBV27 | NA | ASSTTGQGESPLH
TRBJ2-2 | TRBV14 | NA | ASSPFLAGDTGELF
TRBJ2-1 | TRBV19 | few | ASSMPGLAQF
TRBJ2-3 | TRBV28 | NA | ASSFPSRGGGTDTQY
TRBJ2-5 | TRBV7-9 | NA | ASSLNPLTRETQY
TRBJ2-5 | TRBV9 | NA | ASSERGQIAQTQY
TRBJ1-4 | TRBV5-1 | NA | ASSPKLGTGVEKLF
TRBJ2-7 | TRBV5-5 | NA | ASTRDTAFNEQY
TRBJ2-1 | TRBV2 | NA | ASSDSSAYNEQF
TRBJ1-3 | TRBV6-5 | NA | ASIHRWGPGNTIY
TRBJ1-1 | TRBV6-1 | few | ASSPGEGEAF
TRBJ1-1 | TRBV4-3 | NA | ASSQVPGTGGWGLARTEAF
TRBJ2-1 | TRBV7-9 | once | ASSLGLESYNEQF
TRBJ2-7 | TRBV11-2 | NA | ASSIGRDRGTYEQY
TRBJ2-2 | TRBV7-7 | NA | ASSSHPSRENTGELF
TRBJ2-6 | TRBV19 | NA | ASRGQGDSGANVLT
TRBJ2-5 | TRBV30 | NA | AWSVAGTQY
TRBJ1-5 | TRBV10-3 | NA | ATGGTANNQPQH
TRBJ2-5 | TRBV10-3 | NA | AISDLEQGSQETQY
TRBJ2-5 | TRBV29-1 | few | SASDKETQY
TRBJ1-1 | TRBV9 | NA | ASSPTGTRNTEAF
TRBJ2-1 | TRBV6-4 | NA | ASSWTPYNEQF
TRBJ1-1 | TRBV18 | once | ASSENSGQQNTEAF
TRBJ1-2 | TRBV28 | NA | ASSLPGQGKYGYT
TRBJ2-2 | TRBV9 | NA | ASSGPFAGDVTGELF
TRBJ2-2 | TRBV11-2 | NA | ASSLRSSGGGNTGELF
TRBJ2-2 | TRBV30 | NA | ALLTGTGWNTGELF
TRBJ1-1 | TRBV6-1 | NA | ASVRNTEAF
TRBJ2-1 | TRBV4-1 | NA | ASSQDAGSLF
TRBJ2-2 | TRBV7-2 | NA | ASSYPRGTGELF
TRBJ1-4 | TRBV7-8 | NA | ASSLRGTNEKLF
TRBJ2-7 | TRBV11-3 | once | ASSLVAGPYEQY
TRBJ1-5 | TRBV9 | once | ASSVFGDSNQPQH
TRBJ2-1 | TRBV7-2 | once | ASSPGSANEQF
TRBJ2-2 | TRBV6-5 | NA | ASNRVEGELF
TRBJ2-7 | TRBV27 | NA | ASSSGQGGEQY
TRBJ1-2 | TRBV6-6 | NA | ASSYPGTVHGYT
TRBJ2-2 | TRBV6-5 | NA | ASSYSNFPAGELF
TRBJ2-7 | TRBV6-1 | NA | ASSEAFQQMQY